A selection of T cell receptor beta chains follows, all from one sample in a study of regulatory T cells in long-lasting Graves disease. TCRdb itself ran the multiplex PCR reads through MiXCR, one entry per CDR3 protein. The table lists about 470,000 distinct CDR3 sequences, 20% to 25% of them singletons, with 7% to 9% in the top ten. Sample: peripheral blood mononuclear cells (PBMCs), taken when the disease was refractory, from a patient treated with antithyroid drugs. The receptors shown here come from a female donor with Graves disease. Each CDR3 is given without its conserved first and last residue. Each record gives: V gene, D gene, J gene, CDR3 protein. The D gene is left open where the match is weak.

V gene: TRBV7-8; D gene: .; J gene: TRBJ2-7; CDR3 protein: ASSLVSGLGYEQY
V gene: TRBV13; D gene: .; J gene: TRBJ1-2; CDR3 protein: ASSTWTSYRGYT
V gene: TRBV6-1; D gene: TRBD1; J gene: TRBJ2-7; CDR3 protein: ATQGGLGQGSYEQY
V gene: TRBV6-1; D gene: .; J gene: TRBJ2-5; CDR3 protein: ASNGETQY
V gene: TRBV4-3; D gene: .; J gene: TRBJ2-5; CDR3 protein: ASSQWVTETQY
V gene: TRBV6-1; D gene: TRBD2; J gene: TRBJ2-7; CDR3 protein: ASTSTSGQYYEQY
V gene: TRBV28; D gene: TRBD1; J gene: TRBJ2-7; CDR3 protein: ASSLLTGGEQY
V gene: TRBV19; D gene: .; J gene: TRBJ1-3; CDR3 protein: ASSPRVVSGNTIY
V gene: TRBV15; D gene: .; J gene: TRBJ1-5; CDR3 protein: ATSSIRYRVWDQPQH
V gene: TRBV5-6; D gene: .; J gene: TRBJ1-5; CDR3 protein: ASSLGWWRQPDQPQH
V gene: TRBV29-1; D gene: .; J gene: TRBJ2-1; CDR3 protein: SVAKDEQF
V gene: TRBV29-1; D gene: TRBD2; J gene: TRBJ2-7; CDR3 protein: SVEGGLAGAYEQY
V gene: TRBV11-2; D gene: .; J gene: TRBJ2-3; CDR3 protein: ASSLGLSKADTQY
V gene: TRBV11-2; D gene: TRBD1; J gene: TRBJ1-5; CDR3 protein: ASSTGTGSIQPQH
V gene: TRBV11-3; D gene: TRBD1; J gene: TRBJ2-7; CDR3 protein: ASSLTYGTGDNEQY
V gene: TRBV7-2; D gene: TRBD1; J gene: TRBJ2-4; CDR3 protein: ASSSQGFSSIQY
V gene: TRBV13; D gene: TRBD2; J gene: TRBJ2-7; CDR3 protein: ASSRLAGSSGEQY
V gene: TRBV12-3/TRBV12-4; D gene: .; J gene: TRBJ1-5; CDR3 protein: ASSLGGVGSNQPQH
V gene: TRBV28; D gene: .; J gene: TRBJ1-2; CDR3 protein: ASSLEHGYT
V gene: TRBV19; D gene: TRBD2; J gene: TRBJ2-7; CDR3 protein: ASSIVLGLSEEQY
V gene: TRBV3-1; D gene: .; J gene: TRBJ2-4; CDR3 protein: ASSLGASGWDIQY
V gene: TRBV28; D gene: TRBD1; J gene: TRBJ1-6; CDR3 protein: AASGGQGAVPLH
V gene: TRBV2; D gene: .; J gene: TRBJ1-3; CDR3 protein: ASSEASPGSGGNTIY
V gene: TRBV7-2; D gene: .; J gene: TRBJ1-1; CDR3 protein: ASSLVGATEAF
V gene: TRBV7-9; D gene: .; J gene: TRBJ1-1; CDR3 protein: ASSLPRQEAF
V gene: TRBV7-9; D gene: .; J gene: TRBJ2-5; CDR3 protein: ASRLGGGVGRETQY
V gene: TRBV30; D gene: .; J gene: TRBJ1-6; CDR3 protein: AWKGRTDSPLH
V gene: TRBV7-3; D gene: .; J gene: TRBJ2-2; CDR3 protein: ASTLFATGANTGELF
V gene: TRBV28; D gene: .; J gene: TRBJ2-1; CDR3 protein: ASSLLPSYNEQF
V gene: TRBV28; D gene: TRBD1; J gene: TRBJ2-5; CDR3 protein: ASSLGGQGARETQY
V gene: TRBV20-1; D gene: TRBD1; J gene: TRBJ2-7; CDR3 protein: SARRDRASYEQY
V gene: TRBV5-5; D gene: TRBD1; J gene: TRBJ2-7; CDR3 protein: ASSGRDRGSYEQY
V gene: TRBV5-1; D gene: .; J gene: TRBJ1-1; CDR3 protein: ASSLPTAYTEAF
V gene: TRBV6-1; D gene: .; J gene: TRBJ2-3; CDR3 protein: ASWREFISTDTQY
V gene: TRBV5-1; D gene: .; J gene: TRBJ1-4; CDR3 protein: ASSPSGQPNEKLF
V gene: TRBV20-1; D gene: TRBD2; J gene: TRBJ2-4; CDR3 protein: SGSGRGNIQY
V gene: TRBV3-1; D gene: .; J gene: TRBJ2-3; CDR3 protein: ASSRAEGQFSTDTQY
V gene: TRBV28; D gene: TRBD1; J gene: TRBJ1-1; CDR3 protein: ASTYLKGYSGQLNTEAF
V gene: TRBV7-2; D gene: .; J gene: TRBJ1-5; CDR3 protein: ASSLHSISNQPQH
V gene: TRBV3-1; D gene: TRBD1; J gene: TRBJ2-5; CDR3 protein: ASRTGFQETQY
V gene: TRBV24-1; D gene: .; J gene: TRBJ2-5; CDR3 protein: ATSDQARGETQY
V gene: TRBV6-1; D gene: TRBD2; J gene: TRBJ2-1; CDR3 protein: ASSEPGLAGGWSYNEQF
V gene: TRBV11-2; D gene: .; J gene: TRBJ2-5; CDR3 protein: ASSSIFGRDSSETQY
V gene: TRBV20-1; D gene: .; J gene: TRBJ2-7; CDR3 protein: SASQDTYEQY
V gene: TRBV6-1; D gene: TRBD1; J gene: TRBJ2-2; CDR3 protein: ASSVRQGGTGELF
V gene: TRBV20-1; D gene: .; J gene: TRBJ2-2; CDR3 protein: SARSGSYTGELF
V gene: TRBV7-2; D gene: .; J gene: TRBJ2-2; CDR3 protein: ASNKMGTNTGELF
V gene: TRBV29-1; D gene: TRBD2; J gene: TRBJ2-6; CDR3 protein: SVEEASGRMDGANVLT
V gene: TRBV5-5; D gene: .; J gene: TRBJ1-5; CDR3 protein: ASSLEPASDAGH
V gene: TRBV4-1; D gene: .; J gene: TRBJ1-1; CDR3 protein: ASSTPGVRNTEAF
V gene: TRBV7-2; D gene: .; J gene: TRBJ1-3; CDR3 protein: ASSLGQGHSGNTIY
V gene: TRBV28; D gene: .; J gene: TRBJ2-7; CDR3 protein: ASSSGSSLLGQY
V gene: TRBV12-3/TRBV12-4; D gene: .; J gene: TRBJ1-4; CDR3 protein: ASSLAGGNDEKLF
V gene: TRBV5-1; D gene: TRBD1; J gene: TRBJ2-4; CDR3 protein: ASSFRQGENIQY
V gene: TRBV6-1; D gene: .; J gene: TRBJ1-2; CDR3 protein: ASSPSGGYGYT
V gene: TRBV11-2; D gene: .; J gene: TRBJ2-6; CDR3 protein: ASSLDASGANVLT
V gene: TRBV29-1; D gene: TRBD1; J gene: TRBJ2-7; CDR3 protein: SVPIGGQGAAQY
V gene: TRBV7-2; D gene: .; J gene: TRBJ1-6; CDR3 protein: ASSLTGSGMGYYNSPLH
V gene: TRBV6-1; D gene: TRBD1; J gene: TRBJ1-1; CDR3 protein: ATQDRMNTEAF